The text below deals with one TCR beta chain. The target antigen is unknown. The data were obtained in a study of identical twins. Study-wide results and limits: Cord blood beta clonotypes present at high abundance carried fewer insertions; no such pattern appeared in memory repertoires.

Donors uniformly comprised healthy Caucasians. Unique molecular identifiers were present on cDNA, and template switching added a universal primer site. TCRdb re-called the 5' RACE reads through MiXCR, storing one row per CDR3 protein. Of about 900,000 distinct CDR3 sequences in the sample, approximately 13% are singletons; the top ten hold 1.5% to 2%. This CDR3 comprises 12 residues. The V gene lost 6 bases and the J gene lost 6 bases, with 8 bases spanning the gap. The sample was also linked to a second study, of yellow fever vaccine responses in identical twins. This second study notes: Twins reportedly mounted vaccine T cell responses that seemed partly convergent, partly personalized.

The chain joins TRBV12-3 or TRBV12-4 to TRBJ1-4, with D maybe TRBD1 (5 bases). The sequencing sample was made of PBMCs. This clonotype was obtained from a woman aged 18-29 years in good health. The CDR3 region is CASRKQDEKLFF. The CDR3 nucleotides are TGTGCCAGCAGGAAACAGGATGAAAAACTGTTTTTT.